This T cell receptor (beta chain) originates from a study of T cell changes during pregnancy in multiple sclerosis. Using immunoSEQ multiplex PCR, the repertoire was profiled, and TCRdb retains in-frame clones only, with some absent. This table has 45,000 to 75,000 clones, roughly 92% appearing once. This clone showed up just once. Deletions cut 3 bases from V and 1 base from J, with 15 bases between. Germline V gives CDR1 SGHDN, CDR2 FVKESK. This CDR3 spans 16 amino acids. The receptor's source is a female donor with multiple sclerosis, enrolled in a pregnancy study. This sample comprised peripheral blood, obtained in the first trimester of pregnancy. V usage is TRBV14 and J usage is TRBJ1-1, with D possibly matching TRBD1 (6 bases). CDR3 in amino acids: CASSHLQGMGNTEAFF. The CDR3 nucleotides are TGTGCCAGCAGCCATCTACAGGGAATGGGGAACACTGAAGCTTTCTTT. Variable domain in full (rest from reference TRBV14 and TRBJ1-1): EAGVTQFPSHSVIEKGQTVTLRCDPISGHDNLYWYRRVMGKEIKFLLHFVKESKQDESGMPNNRFLAERTGGTYSTLKVQPAELEDSGVYFCASSHLQGMGNTEAFFGQGTRLTVV.